Listed below are T cell receptor beta chains from one sample, sequenced in a study of Graves' ophthalmopathy and Graves' hyperthyroidism. TCRdb used MiXCR to reprocess the multiplex PCR reads, holding one entry per CDR3 protein. The sample shows more than 1,000,000 distinct CDR3 sequences, around a third of them seen only once. The sample consisted of peripheral blood or thyroid tissue (not recorded which). These receptor sequences come from an adult man with Graves' hyperthyroidism. Each CDR3 is given with its conserved first and last residue. Fields, in order: D gene, clone size, CDR3 length, V gene, J gene, CDR3 DNA, CDR3 protein. The D gene is left open where the match is weak. The listing skips clone size in some rows; elsewhere it reads once, few, many or a size class.

TRBD1	many	12	TRBV6-2/TRBV6-3	TRBJ1-1	TGTGCCAGCAGTTACGGGACAGAAGAAGCTTTCTTT	CASSYGTEEAFF
TRBD1	-	14	TRBV7-2	TRBJ2-5	TGTGCCAGCAGCACAAGACAGGGGATGGAGACCCAGTACTTC	CASSTRQGMETQYF
-	many	12	TRBV20-1	TRBJ1-1	TGCAGTTCGGTTGGAGAGATCGTTGAAGCTTTCTTT	CSSVGEIVEAFF
TRBD2	few	18	TRBV4-3	TRBJ2-7	TGCGCCAGCAGCCGCCGACTAGCGGGAGACTCAAGCTCCTACGAGCAGTACTTC	CASSRRLAGDSSSYEQYF
-	-	14	TRBV27	TRBJ1-1	TGTGCCAGCAGTCCCTTTGAGGGGAACACTGAAGCTTTCTTT	CASSPFEGNTEAFF
-	many	14	TRBV12-3/TRBV12-4	TRBJ2-5	TGTGCCAGCAGTTGGACGGAGGGTGCGGAGACCCAGTACTTC	CASSWTEGAETQYF
-	-	15	TRBV15	TRBJ1-6	TGTGCCACTAGGGGAGGGGGCTCCTATAATTCACCCCTCCACTTT	CATRGGGSYNSPLHF
-	once	13	TRBV10-3	TRBJ2-7	TGTGCCATCAGCGTTGCGGAGGACTACGAGCAGTACTTC	CAISVAEDYEQYF
-	-	13	TRBV7-3	TRBJ2-3	TGTGCCAGCAGCCTCCTGGGGGGAGATACGCAGTATTTT	CASSLLGGDTQYF
-	-	14	TRBV10-3	TRBJ1-2	TGTGCCATCAGTGAACACACTCCTAACTATGGCTACACCTTC	CAISEHTPNYGYTF
-	few	14	TRBV3-1	TRBJ1-5	TGTGCCAGCAGCCCCCGGCAGGGATCTCAGCCCCAGCATTTT	CASSPRQGSQPQHF
TRBD2	few	15	TRBV20-1	TRBJ2-7	TGCAGTGCTAATTTCCGGGGCGGGAGGATATACGAGCAGTACTTC	CSANFRGGRIYEQYF
TRBD1	-	13	TRBV5-5	TRBJ2-7	TGTGCCAGCAGCAGGGGACCGCCAGGGGGGCAGTACTTC	CASSRGPPGGQYF
-	many	15	TRBV20-1	TRBJ1-2	TGCAGTGCTAGAGTCGGGGAGTCTTTGGGCTATGGCTACACCTTC	CSARVGESLGYGYTF
TRBD1	-	17	TRBV29-1	TRBJ2-7	TGCAGCGTTTATACTTTAGTAGGGACAGGTAACGGTTACGAGCAGTACTTC	CSVYTLVGTGNGYEQYF
TRBD1	-	14	TRBV29-1	TRBJ2-7	TGCAGCGTTTCCCCCGGGACAGAAGGGTACGAGCAGTACTTC	CSVSPGTEGYEQYF
-	many	13	TRBV11-2	TRBJ2-5	TGTGCCAGCAGCCCGGGGGTCCGAGAGACCCAGTACTTC	CASSPGVRETQYF
-	many	14	TRBV10-3	TRBJ2-7	TGTGCCAGCTACCCCTCGGGTTCGGCCTACGAGCAGTACTTC	CASYPSGSAYEQYF
-	-	14	TRBV7-3	TRBJ2-7	TGTGCCAGCAGCGAGACAGTTTACTCCTACGAGCAGTACTTC	CASSETVYSYEQYF
-	many	15	TRBV7-2	TRBJ1-5	TGTGCCAGCGGCCCGTCGGGGGGGTACAATCAGCCCCAGCATTTT	CASGPSGGYNQPQHF
TRBD1	many	14	TRBV6-2/TRBV6-3	TRBJ1-5	TGTGCCGCTGGCGGACAGGGGGTCAATCAGCCCCAGCATTTT	CAAGGQGVNQPQHF
TRBD1	-	15	TRBV5-6	TRBJ2-7	TGTGCCAGCAGCTTTGGACAGGGGGTGTCGTACGAGCAGTACTTC	CASSFGQGVSYEQYF
-	few	15	TRBV28	TRBJ1-2	TGTGCCAGCAGAGAGACGGGGGCGGCGAACTATGGCTACACCTTC	CASRETGAANYGYTF
TRBD1	-	16	TRBV12-3/TRBV12-4	TRBJ2-7	TGTGCCAGCAGTTTATTTTCGGGACAGGGGGCGCGCGAGCAGTACTTC	CASSLFSGQGAREQYF
-	few	17	TRBV2	TRBJ2-7	TGTGCCAGCAGGGCACCTGGGACTTCTAGGTTCTCCTACGAGCAGTACTTC	CASRAPGTSRFSYEQYF
-	few	14	TRBV18	TRBJ1-1	TGTGCCAGCTCGCCTTACTCAGTTGAGGCTGAAGCTTTCTTT	CASSPYSVEAEAFF
-	many	15	TRBV7-9	TRBJ2-2	TGTGCCAGCAGCTTACGACTAAGTGGCACCGGGGAGCTGTTTTTT	CASSLRLSGTGELFF
TRBD1	many	14	TRBV5-8	TRBJ1-2	TGTGCCAGCAGCGCCGGACAGGGCAGATATGGCTACACCTTC	CASSAGQGRYGYTF
-	few	15	TRBV5-1	TRBJ2-6	TGCGCCAGCAGCTTGTTTCACGGTGGGGCCAACGTCCTGACTTTC	CASSLFHGGANVLTF
-	-	11	TRBV14	TRBJ1-1	TGTGCCAGCAGCCAAGAGGGAGAAGCTTTCTTT	CASSQEGEAFF
-	few	16	TRBV3-1	TRBJ2-2	TGTGCCAGCAGCCACCATAAGGATTCGTTCCCCGGGGAGCTGTTTTTT	CASSHHKDSFPGELFF
-	many	15	TRBV11-2	TRBJ1-2	TGTGCCAGCAGCAGAACCACAGGGACTAACTATGGCTACACCTTC	CASSRTTGTNYGYTF
TRBD2	-	13	TRBV10-3	TRBJ2-7	TGTGCCATCGGAGCTAGCGGGATGGCGCAGCAGTACTTC	CAIGASGMAQQYF
-	many	15	TRBV15	TRBJ2-7	TGTGCCACCAGCAAGGACCGGACGGCAGCCTACGAGCAGTACTTC	CATSKDRTAAYEQYF
-	-	15	TRBV4-1	TRBJ1-2	TGCGCCAGCAGCCAAGAGGTTCGGGGCCCCTATGGCTACACCTTC	CASSQEVRGPYGYTF
TRBD2	many	15	TRBV10-3	TRBJ2-7	TGTGCCATCAGTGATTCTAGCGGGTTCTCCTACGAGCAGTACTTC	CAISDSSGFSYEQYF
-	-	13	TRBV19	TRBJ2-6	TGTGCCAGTAGTATAGTATCGGCGGGAACCGAAGCTTTC	CASSIVSAGTEAF
TRBD2	many	14	TRBV20-1	TRBJ2-7	TGCAGTGCTAGAGTAGAAGCGGGAGGTCCCGAGCAGTACTTC	CSARVEAGGPEQYF
-	many	15	TRBV5-1	TRBJ2-7	TGCGCCAGCAGCTTGAAAGGGTCAGGAGCCTACGAGCAGTACTTC	CASSLKGSGAYEQYF
TRBD2	many	15	TRBV6-4	TRBJ2-3	TGTGCCAGCAGTGATAAAGCGGGGGGCACAGATACGCAGTATTTT	CASSDKAGGTDTQYF
-	many	14	TRBV7-8	TRBJ1-1	TGTGCCAGCAGCCCCCGGACATTGGTCGCTGAAGCTTTCTTT	CASSPRTLVAEAFF
-	many	12	TRBV2	TRBJ2-5	TGTGCCAGCCCGAAGGGAGGAGAGACCCAGTACTTC	CASPKGGETQYF
-	many	14	TRBV5-1	TRBJ1-4	TGCGCCAGCAGCCAGGGTGTTCGGGATGAAAAACTGTTTTTT	CASSQGVRDEKLFF
-	-	17	TRBV6-1	TRBJ2-7	TGTGCCAGCAGTGAAGCGGTAGAATCCCGTCTCTCCCACGAGCAGTACTTC	CASSEAVESRLSHEQYF
-	many	14	TRBV2	TRBJ1-2	TGTGCCAGCAGTGACGGGGGGACTAACTATGGCTACACCTTC	CASSDGGTNYGYTF
-	-	14	TRBV6-6	TRBJ1-5	TGTGCCAGCAGTTACTCGAAAAGCCCGTCGGCCCAGCATTTT	CASSYSKSPSAQHF
-	-	14	TRBV19	TRBJ1-1	TGTGCCAGTACGTACCGTCTGTTTAACACTGAAGCTTTCTTT	CASTYRLFNTEAFF
-	many	15	TRBV14	TRBJ2-7	TGTGCCAGCAGCCCCCGGGACAACCCCTACTACGAGCAGTACTTC	CASSPRDNPYYEQYF
-	-	14	TRBV29-1	TRBJ1-4	TGCAGCGTTAAAATGACAGGCTTTAATGAAAAACTGTTTTTT	CSVKMTGFNEKLFF
TRBD1	many	14	TRBV7-2	TRBJ2-7	TGTGCCAGCAGCTTAGCAACAGGGGGCTACGAGCAGTACTTC	CASSLATGGYEQYF
-	-	13	TRBV10-3	TRBJ1-2	TGCAGTTCCCCTGGGAGACAGCACTATGGCTACACCTTC	CSSPGRQHYGYTF
-	many	14	TRBV28	TRBJ1-5	TGTGCCAGCAGCAGTTTACCCTCCAATCAGCCCCAGCATTTT	CASSSLPSNQPQHF
-	-	14	TRBV19	TRBJ1-3	TGTGCCAGTAGTTATGGGATGAGTGGCTACACCATATATTTT	CASSYGMSGYTIYF
-	-	15	TRBV4-1	TRBJ1-2	TGCGCCAGCAGCCAAGGGGGCTTCTCTAACTATGGCTACACCTTC	CASSQGGFSNYGYTF
-	few	13	TRBV5-1	TRBJ2-7	TGCGCCAGCAGCCCCGAGGCCCCCAACGAGCAGTACTTC	CASSPEAPNEQYF